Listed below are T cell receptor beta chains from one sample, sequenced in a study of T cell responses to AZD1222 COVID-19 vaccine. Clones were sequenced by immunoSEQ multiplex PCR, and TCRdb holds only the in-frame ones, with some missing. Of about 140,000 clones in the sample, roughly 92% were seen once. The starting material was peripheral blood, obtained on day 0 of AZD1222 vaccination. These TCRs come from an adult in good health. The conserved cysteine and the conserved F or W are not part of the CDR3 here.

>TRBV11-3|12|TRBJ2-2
ASSPRFDTGELF
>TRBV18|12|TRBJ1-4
ASSLRDSNEKLF
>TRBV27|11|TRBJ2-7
ASSRQASYEQY
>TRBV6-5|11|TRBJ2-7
ASNNRDSNEQY
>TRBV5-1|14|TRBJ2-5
ASSSGASGIQETQY
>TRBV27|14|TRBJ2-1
ASSPSGLADYNEQF
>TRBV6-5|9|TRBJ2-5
ASTGKETQY
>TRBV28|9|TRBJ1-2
ASMANYGYT
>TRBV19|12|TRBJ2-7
ASSSNSRAYEQY
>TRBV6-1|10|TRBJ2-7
ASSERGHEQY
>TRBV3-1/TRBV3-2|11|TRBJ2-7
ASSQDRPPKQY
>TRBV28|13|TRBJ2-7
ASSSGGGGQYEQY
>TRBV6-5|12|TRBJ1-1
ASSYSVGVTEAF
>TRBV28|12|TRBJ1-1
ASNRGVLNTEAF